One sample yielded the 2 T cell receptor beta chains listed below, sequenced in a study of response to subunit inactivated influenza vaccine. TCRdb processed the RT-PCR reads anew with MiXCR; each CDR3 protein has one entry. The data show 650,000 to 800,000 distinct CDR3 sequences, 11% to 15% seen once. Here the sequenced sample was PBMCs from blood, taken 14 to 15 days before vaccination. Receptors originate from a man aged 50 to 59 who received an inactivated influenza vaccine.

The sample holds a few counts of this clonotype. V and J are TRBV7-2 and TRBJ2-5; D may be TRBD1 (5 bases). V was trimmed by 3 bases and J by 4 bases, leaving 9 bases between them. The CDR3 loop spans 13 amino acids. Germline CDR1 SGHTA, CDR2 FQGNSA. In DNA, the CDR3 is TGTGCCAGCAGCTTCCCAGGGTCAGAGACCCAGTACTTC. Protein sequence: CASSFPGSETQYF.

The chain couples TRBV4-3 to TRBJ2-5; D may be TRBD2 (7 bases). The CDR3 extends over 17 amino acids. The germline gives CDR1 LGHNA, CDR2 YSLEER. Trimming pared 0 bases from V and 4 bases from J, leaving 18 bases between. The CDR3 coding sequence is TGCGCCAGCAGCCAAGAGTGGCGGGGGCGGGGTGGAGAGACCCAGTACTTC. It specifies CASSQEWRGRGGETQYF.